Shown below are 2 T cell receptor beta chains from a single sample sequenced in a study of graft-versus-host responses after intestinal transplantation. The protocol was immunoSEQ multiplex PCR, while the TCRdb copy is restricted to in-frame clones and leaves out a portion. The table records more than 95,000 clones, about 93% of them present only once. These TCRs' antigens remain unknown. Sequenced here: unstimulated CD4+ T cells sorted from spleen or lymph node cells, sampled before intestinal transplant. The receptors were sampled from a human donor who received an intestinal transplant.

V usage is TRBV6-1 and J usage is TRBJ2-7, with 7 bases fitting TRBD2. This CDR3 is 14 amino acids long. J was trimmed by 3 bases and V by 6 bases; bases with no gene match: 8. Per the germline V gene, CDR1 is MNHNS and CDR2 is SASEGT. CDR3 DNA sequence: TGTGCCAGCAGCAGAACCGGGACTAACTACGAGCAGTACTTC. Amino acids: CASSRTGTNYEQYF.

This sequence joins TRBV28 and TRBJ1-5; D ambiguous. V gave up 4 bases and J gave up 3 bases, with 7 bases separating them. In germline, CDR1 is MDHEN, CDR2 SYDVKM. The CDR3 has 13 amino acids. CDR3: CASSSWPNQPQHF. In DNA form, the CDR3 reads TGTGCCAGCAGTTCCTGGCCCAATCAGCCCCAGCATTTT.